The source of this T cell receptor (beta chain) is a study of T cell responses to AZD1222 COVID-19 vaccine. Findings of the study overall: The study identified only six AZD1222 recipients as seropositive at baseline. Clonal diversity was possibly underestimated, and the donors were mostly white British, with more females.

The table lists this clone with a few counts. Its specificity is not known. There are 13 residues in the CDR3. The V gene lost 0 bases and the J gene lost 4 bases, with 6 bases spanning the gap. From germline, CDR1 is SGHTA and CDR2 FQGTGA. Profiling relied on immunoSEQ multiplex PCR, and the TCRdb table lists in-frame clones only, not all of them. The sample shows tens of thousands of clones, approximately 91% of them seen only once. The origin of this receptor is an adult who received the AZD1222 COVID-19 vaccine. Sequencing used peripheral blood, obtained 28 days after the second AZD1222 dose. V and J are TRBV7-3 and TRBJ1-1; possibly TRBD1 for D (5 bases). CDR3 coding DNA: TGTGCCAGCAGCTTAACAAGGGGCACTGAAGCTTTCTTT. The encoded protein is CASSLTRGTEAFF.